The 27 T cell receptor beta chains in this list originate from one sample, sequenced in a study of tumor-infiltrating lymphocytes in primary liver carcinoma. With about 470 ng total RNA as template and a constant-region primer, TCR beta cDNA was made. Slightly modified ARM-PCR served as the procedure for the TCR beta libraries. These libraries came from three rounds of nested multiplex PCR. In the first two PCR rounds, TRBV1-TRBV30 forward primers were paired with a C-beta reverse primer, and each round lasted about 10 cycles. Via MiXCR, TCRdb re-called the multiplex PCR reads, giving one row per CDR3 protein. The sample carries over 75,000 distinct CDR3 sequences, 65% to 70% recorded once. Starting material for RNA and DNA co-extraction consisted of about 17-30 mg of unsorted bulk tissue. Specimen: tumor-adjacent normal liver tissue. These receptors all stem from a man aged 35 to 55 with primary liver carcinoma and hepatitis B virus infection.

This rearrangement joins TRBV5-4 to TRBJ2-2, with TRBD1 identical over 8 bases. After removal of 4 bases from V and 3 bases from J, the junction contained 8 bases not matched to a gene. Germline V lookup: CDR1 SGHNT, CDR2 YYREEE (reference sequence). CDR3 size: 16 residues. Written as DNA, the CDR3 is TGTGCCAGCAGCATGAACTCAGGGGGCGACACCGGGGAGCTGTTTTTT. Translated: CASSMNSGGDTGELFF.

Concerning this clonotype itself: This could be a read error, since a much larger clone is one nucleotide away. The chain carries TRBV6-5 and TRBJ2-4, with 12 bases lining up with TRBD2. In germline, CDR1 is MNHEY, CDR2 SVGAGI. CDR3 length: 13 residues. CDR3: CVSRSGTSGLWYF. Written as DNA, the CDR3 is TGTGTCAGCAGATCCGGGACTAGCGGGCTTTGGTACTTC.

This clonotype was counted ten times or more. The chain carries TRBV4-2 and TRBJ2-2; TRBD2 matches 11 bases. Germline-derived CDR1 and CDR2 are LGHNA and YNFKEQ. This CDR3 has 15 residues. The V segment lost 0 bases and the J segment 9 bases; nucleotides outside the gene matches: 3. The CDR3 here is CASSQETSGSRELFF. The CDR3 DNA is TGTGCCAGCAGCCAAGAAACTAGCGGGAGTAGGGAGCTGTTTTTT.

As to this clonotype: At one boundary the junction diverges from the germline segment, which might be a read error. V and J are TRBV4-2 and TRBJ2-2; a possible D gene is TRBD1 (6 bases). The CDR3 sequence is 17 residues long. Per germline, CDR1 LGHNA and CDR2 YNFKEQ. As DNA, the CDR3 is TGCGCCAGCAACCAAGATAGGACAGTGCGGAACACCGGGGAGCTGTTTTTT. As protein: CASNQDRTVRNTGELFF.

The chain couples TRBV28 to TRBJ1-2; TRBD1 is a possible D gene (5 bases). Germline-derived CDR1 and CDR2 are MDHEN and SYDVKM. V lost 6 bases to trimming and J lost 7 bases, with 21 bases between them. This CDR3 has 15 amino acids. DNA for the CDR3: TGTGCCAGCAGAGCTTTAGGGGCTTCGGGGCCTGGCTACACCTTC. Its translation: CASRALGASGPGYTF.

This clonotype is medium-sized (0.01 to 0.1%) within its sample. The chain links TRBV11-2 to TRBJ2-7; 9 bases line up with TRBD1. The trim removed 4 bases at V and 5 bases at J, leaving 6 bases unmatched. This CDR3 region has 14 residues. The germline V gene encodes CDR1 SGHAT and CDR2 FQNNGV. Written as DNA, the CDR3 is TGTGCCAGCAGCTCACCGGGACAGGGCGACGAGCAGTACTTC. Its translation is CASSSPGQGDEQYF.

With regard to this clonotype: Its ends do not fully match the called genes, so a read error is possible. The CDR3 reads CATSLQGPAGVLTF. Written as DNA, the CDR3 is TGTGCCACCAGTTTACAGGGTCCCGCAGGGGTCCTGACTTTC. The chain couples TRBV28 to TRBJ2-6; possibly TRBD1 for D (6 bases). Germline-derived CDR1 and CDR2 are MDHEN and SYDVKM. This CDR3 is 14 amino acids long.

This clonotype came up many times. This chain connects TRBV6-1 to TRBJ2-3, with TRBD2 matching over 12 bases. In germline, CDR1 is MNHNS, CDR2 SASEGT. This CDR3 has 15 amino acids. J gave up 4 bases and V 2 bases, and 1 base lay outside the gene matches. CDR3 region: CASSELAGGSDTQYF. The CDR3 coding sequence is TGTGCCAGCAGTGAACTAGCGGGAGGGTCAGATACGCAGTATTTT.

In the case of this clonotype: The junction shows a germline mismatch at one end, possibly a read error. The V and J genes are TRBV11-2 and TRBJ2-1, with a possible D match to TRBD1 (5 bases). The CDR3 contains 13 residues. CDR1 SGHAT and CDR2 FQNNGV come from the germline V gene. CDR3 in amino acids: CVSIPQQDQGQFF. DNA for the CDR3: TGTGTCAGCATCCCCCAGCAGGATCAGGGGCAGTTCTTC.

In regard to this clonotype: An end of the junction does not agree with germline; a read error may underlie this. The genes are TRBV28 and TRBJ2-2; 11 nucleotides line up with TRBD2. This CDR3 comprises 18 residues. The germline V gene encodes CDR1 MDHEN and CDR2 SYDVKM. CDR3 coding DNA: TGTGCCAGCAGTTCGATCTTTCTAGCGGGAGGACACACCGAGGAGCTGTTTTTT. Its translation is CASSSIFLAGGHTEELFF.

About this clonotype itself: Sequence at one end of the junction differs from germline and may be a read error. J is TRBJ2-1 and V is TRBV7-9; D gene uncertain. The CDR3 runs 13 residues. Germline-derived CDR1 and CDR2 are SEHNR and FQNEAQ (reference sequence). This chain's CDR3 is CVSSPRLDNEQFF. For the CDR3, the DNA is TGTGTCAGCAGCCCCCGGCTTGACAATGAGCAGTTCTTC.

To note about this clonotype: Here the CDR3 omits its conserved ending phenylalanine or tryptophan, so a read error is the likely source. This rearrangement joins TRBV4-2 to TRBJ2-2; D call uncertain. This CDR3 spans 14 amino acids. Germline CDR1 reads LGHNA; CDR2 reads YNFKEQ. V dropped 0 bases and J dropped 5 bases, with 7 bases sitting between them. The CDR3 sequence: CASSQDFLTGELFL. The CDR3 coding sequence is TGTGCCAGCAGCCAAGATTTCCTTACCGGGGAGCTGTTTCTT.

The chain links TRBV28 to TRBJ2-3; D possibly corresponds to TRBD1 (6 bases). The CDR3 covers 14 residues. The germline CDR1 and CDR2 sequences are MDHEN and SYDVKM. V gave up 6 bases and J gave up 2 bases, with 12 bases separating them. In DNA, the CDR3 is TGTGCCAGCAGGGAGGACAGAACCACAGATACGCAGTATTTT. This codes for CASREDRTTDTQYF.

This clonotype was detected only a few times. Possible read error: a much larger clone is one base away. The V and J genes are TRBV10-2 and TRBJ1-1; D remains unclear. Per germline, CDR1 WSHSY and CDR2 SAAADI. This CDR3 contains 13 residues. CDR3: CASSDTENTETFF. The CDR3 DNA sequence: TGCGCCAGCAGTGATACGGAGAACACTGAAACTTTCTTT.

This clonotype showed up just once. Likely a read error: the CDR3 ends without its conserved phenylalanine or tryptophan. The gene calls are TRBV6-5 and TRBJ2-6; 9 bases line up with TRBD1. The germline V gene has CDR1 MNHEY and CDR2 SVGAGI. The CDR3 loop spans 18 amino acids. The junction had 9 bases not matched to a gene; V was cut back by 6 bases and J by 0 bases. Here the CDR3 reads CASRWFGQGSSGANVLTL. DNA for the CDR3: TGTGCCAGCAGGTGGTTTGGACAGGGGAGCTCTGGGGCCAACGTCCTGACTCTC.

A word on this clonotype: The junction differs from germline at one of its ends, possibly a read error. As DNA, the CDR3 is TGTGCTAGCAGCTTAGGATACACTGAACCTTTCTTT. It encodes CASSLGYTEPFF. This chain uses TRBV11-2 with TRBJ1-1; the D is unclear. CDR1 SGHAT and CDR2 FQNNGV come from the germline V gene. This CDR3 is built from 12 residues. Supplemented by reference TRBV11-2 and TRBJ1-1, the full variable domain reads EAGVAQSPRYKIIEKRQSVAFWCNPISGHATLYWYQQILGQGPKLLIQFQNNGVVDDSQLPKDRFSAERLKGVDSTLKIQPAKLEDSAVYLCASSLGYTEPFFGQGTRLTVV.

A remark on this clonotype: Because it lacks the conserved phenylalanine or tryptophan at the end, this CDR3 is likely a read error. Because the CDR3's place on the DNA is in doubt, the DNA is left out and the CDR3 is given as listed by TCRdb. The rearrangement uses TRBV29-1 and TRBJ1-4; whether TRBD1, the table's D call, matches the DNA was not checked. From germline, CDR1 is SQVTM and CDR2 ANQGSEA. The CDR3 has 14 residues if both end residues are counted. The CDR3 protein is CSAGDTPTNEKLSL.

This clonotype was detected only once. This clone may be a read error of a much larger clone one base away. The rearrangement links TRBV5-6 to TRBJ2-2, with D possibly TRBD2 on 5 matching bases. Germline V lookup: CDR1 SGHDT, CDR2 YYEEEE. CDR3 size: 12 residues. The CDR3 DNA is TGTGCCAGCAGCTTTGTGGCCGGGGAGCAGTTTTTT. Translating it yields CASSFVAGEQFF.

The rearrangement links TRBV6-6 to TRBJ1-5, with D perhaps TRBD1 (5 bases). The V and J ends lost 6 bases and 1 base respectively, with 13 bases between them. This CDR3 spans 15 amino acids. From germline, CDR1 is MNHNY and CDR2 SVGAGI (reference sequence). The CDR3 nucleotides read TGTGCCAGCAGACCCGGGACTGGCAGCAATCAGCCCCAGCATTTT. Its protein is CASRPGTGSNQPQHF.

Comment on this clonotype: A much larger clonotype is one base distant, so this may be a read error. V and J are TRBV5-4 and TRBJ2-2, with D tentatively TRBD1 or TRBD2 (5 bases each). V lost 5 bases and J lost 4, with 21 bases in between. CDR3 length: 17 residues. Germline-derived CDR1 and CDR2 are SGHNT and YYREEE (reference sequence). The CDR3 bases are TGTGCCAGCAGTGTGCACCCCGGGATAGGGGCCACCGGGGAGCTGTTTTTT. It codes for CASSVHPGIGATGELFF.

For this clonotype: The CDR3 does not end in the conserved phenylalanine or tryptophan, so this is likely a read error. This chain uses TRBV28 with TRBJ2-1; no clear D gene. From germline, CDR1 is MDHEN and CDR2 SYDVKM. V was trimmed by 4 bases and J by 0 bases, leaving 7 bases between them. This CDR3 region has 14 residues. CDR3: CASSSRNSYNEQFV. The DNA of the CDR3 is TGTGCCAGCAGTTCCAGAAACTCCTACAATGAGCAGTTCGTC.

Here the CDR3 reads CATIMAGRLNSPLHF. In DNA, the CDR3 is TGTGCCACCATCATGGCGGGACGGCTTAATTCACCCCTCCACTTT. The chain carries TRBV6-1 and TRBJ1-6, with D tentatively TRBD1 (5 bases). The CDR3 length is 15 residues. Trimming took 10 bases from V and 6 from J, leaving 19 bases between them. The germline V gene has CDR1 MNHNS and CDR2 SASEGT.

Details on this clonotype: A read error may produce the germline difference seen at one junction end. CDR3 protein: CVSIPSTSGRGKRYF. CDR3 coding DNA: TGTGTCAGCATCCCCTCTACTAGCGGGAGAGGTAAGCGGTACTTC. The chain is built from TRBV11-3 and TRBJ2-7; 11 positions match TRBD2. The CDR3 has 15 residues. The germline V gene has CDR1 SGHNT and CDR2 YENEEA.

The chain carries TRBV5-6 and TRBJ2-5; the D gene is possibly TRBD1 (6 bases). Per the germline V gene, CDR1 is SGHDT and CDR2 is YYEEEE. The CDR3 consists of 17 residues. Trimming cost V 4 bases and J 4 bases, with 23 bases left between them. For the CDR3, the DNA is TGTGCCAGCAGCCGCAGAAGGGCAGGGGATTTCCGAGAGACCCAGTACTTC. Protein sequence: CASSRRRAGDFRETQYF.

Regarding this clonotype: At one end, the junction sequence differs from germline, possibly due to a read error. This chain joins TRBV7-3 and TRBJ2-1, with unresolved D. The CDR3 length is 15 residues. Germline V CDR1 and CDR2: SGHTA, FQGTGA. The CDR3 DNA reads TGTGCCAGCAGCTTAACCCCGGGCTCCTACAATGGGCAGTTCTTC. As protein: CASSLTPGSYNGQFF.

As for this clonotype: This could be a read error, since a much larger clone is one nucleotide away. V and J are TRBV5-5 and TRBJ1-6; D uncertain. Germline CDR1 is SGHKS and CDR2 is YYEKEE (reference sequence). The CDR3 has 18 residues. CDR3 coding DNA: TGTGCCAGCAGCTTGGGTGGCGGAGCTGAATACTATAGTTCACCCCTCCACTTT. Protein product: CASSLGGGAEYYSSPLHF.

A note on this clonotype: This clone may be a read error of a much larger clone one base away. The V and J genes are TRBV6-5 and TRBJ2-7, with no clear D. Trimming took 2 bases from V and 0 from J, leaving 11 bases between them. The CDR3 totals 15 residues. Germline V gene sequence: CDR1 MNHEY, CDR2 SVGAGI. This CDR3 reads CASSYTVGSSYEQYF. The CDR3 coding sequence is TGTGCCAGCAGTTACACAGTGGGAAGCTCCTACGAGCAGTACTTC.